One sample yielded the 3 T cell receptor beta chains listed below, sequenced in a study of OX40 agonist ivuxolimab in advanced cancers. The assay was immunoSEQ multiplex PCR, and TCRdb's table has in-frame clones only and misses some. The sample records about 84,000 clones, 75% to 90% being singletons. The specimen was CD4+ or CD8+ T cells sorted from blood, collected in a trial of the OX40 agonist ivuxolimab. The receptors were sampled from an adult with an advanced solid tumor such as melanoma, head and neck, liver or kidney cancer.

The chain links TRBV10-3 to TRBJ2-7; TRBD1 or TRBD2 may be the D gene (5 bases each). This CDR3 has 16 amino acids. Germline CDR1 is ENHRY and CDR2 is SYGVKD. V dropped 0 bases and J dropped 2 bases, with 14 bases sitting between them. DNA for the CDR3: TGTGCCATCAGTGAGTCAACGGCAAGGGACCCCTACGAGCAGTACTTC. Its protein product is CAISESTARDPYEQYF.

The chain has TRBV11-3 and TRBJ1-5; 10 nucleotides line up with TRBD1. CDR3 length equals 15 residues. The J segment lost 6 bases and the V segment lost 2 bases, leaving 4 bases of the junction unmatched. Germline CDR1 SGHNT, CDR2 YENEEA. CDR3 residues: CASSLKGDRGQPQHF. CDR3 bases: TGTGCCAGCAGCTTAAAAGGGGACAGGGGTCAGCCCCAGCATTTT.

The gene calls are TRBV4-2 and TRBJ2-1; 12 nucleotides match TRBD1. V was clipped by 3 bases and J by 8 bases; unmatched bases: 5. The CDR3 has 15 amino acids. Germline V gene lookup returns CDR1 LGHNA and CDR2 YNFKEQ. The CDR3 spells CASSQGQGATYEQFF. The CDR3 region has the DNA TGTGCCAGCAGCCAGGGACAGGGGGCGACATATGAGCAGTTCTTC.